This T cell receptor (beta chain) was captured in a study of T cell responses to AZD1222 COVID-19 vaccine (dated by TCRdb to the early 2020s). General notes on the study: A total of 240 or so trial participants underwent TCR sequencing, of whom 200 to 220 had received two doses of AZD1222 and around 25 had received two doses of the MenACWY control vaccine. Trial participants were enrolled by age into subgroups of 18-55, 56-69 and 70-plus years, and around 140, 26 and 57 TCR-sequenced participants, respectively, were included in these subgroups.

Results and caveats for the whole study, not just this receptor: Conclusions about previously exposed vaccinees are limited, since just a handful of AZD1222 recipients were seropositive for SARS-CoV-2 at baseline. Participants were mostly white British and included more females than males, and it was suggested by the authors that clonal diversity may have been underestimated. Because no day 14 peak-response samples were available, the repertoires could be characterized only after the peak T cell response. Reportedly, almost half of the unique spike-specific TCRs recognized epitopes lying outside the regions that are mutated in the B.1.351 and B.1.1.7 variants. The whole spike protein was spanned by vaccine-associated CD4 TCRs, and dominant responses were seen in regions 160-218 and 743-854. The 56-69-year group was small, and its depth increase did not reach significance, likely because of low power. After two AZD1222 doses, both the breadth and the depth of spike-specific TCRs were significantly higher than at day 0 and than in MenACWY recipients.

The CDR3 regions of human TCRbeta chains were analyzed by immunosequencing. The study's processing was this. Repertoire TCRs were checked for matches against a reference library of SARS-CoV-2-specific TCRs that had been generated using the MIRA antigen-specificity platform. Breadth was defined as the fraction of unique TCRs that were SARS-CoV-2-associated, and depth was defined as the fraction of total T cells that were SARS-CoV-2-associated. Each spike-specific TCR was assigned to its reactive spike region and to a CD4 or CD8 class using the MIRA data. Log10-transformed breadth and depth values were compared by one-way ANOVA with Sidak's multiple comparisons tests. Here the immuneACCESS table is served through TCRdb, limited to in-frame sequences with V and J called. Missing clones are a known gap in these copies; in checked studies unresolved V genes cover under half, and the rest lacks a known reason. V and J calls and clone size are copied from that table; D and trimming were computed from the DNA. The sample includes about 210,000 clones, with roughly 94% observed a single time. In total, the top ten clones hold 1.7% of the sample.

Regarding this clone: Its antigen is not yet known. Per-base quality was not reported, and no clone a single base away is much larger than it.

Reading the label with the study, this specimen's time point is: about 28 days (+/-7) after the second vaccine dose. The treatment or condition label corresponds to: meningococcal conjugate vaccine given as trial control. Vaccinee samples were obtained from the UK trials COV001 and COV002, which included a single-blind randomized controlled phase 2/3 trial of AZD1222 (ChAdOx1 nCoV-19) in healthy adults. Trial participant PBMC samples were collected at day 0 and day 28 after the second dose for TCRbeta chain sequencing. The source is an adult who received the MenACWY meningococcal vaccine as a control. The specimen was peripheral blood, collected 28 days after the second dose of the MenACWY control vaccine.

The encoded CDR3 is CASSPRGQLEQYF. The DNA sequence is as follows: TGTGCCAGCAGTCCCCGCGGACAGCTCGAGCAGTACTTC. The V and J segments used are TRBV28 and TRBJ2-7, with TRBD1 perhaps the D gene, on 6 matching bases. From the cysteine through the phenylalanine, the CDR3 covers 13 amino acids. The entry retains the CDR3 DNA only, 39 bases that are in frame from base 1. V is pared back by 5 bases and J by 6 bases, with 14 bases lying between the germline termini. Via the germline V gene, CDR1 is MDHEN and CDR2 SYDVKM.